The entry below describes one T cell receptor (beta chain). Its target antigen remains unknown. Base qualities are not recorded, but no much larger clone differs from it by a single base. This record belongs to a study of shared clonotypes between healthy human individuals (TCRdb year 2020). Context from the whole study: A couple of women and a few men aged 18 to 49 years were included in the cohort. Per donor, three plates each were used for CD4 naive and CD4 memory, two for CD8 naive, and one for CD8 memory. To estimate repertoire size and how much clonotype sharing occurs between individuals, the study deeply sequenced the blood TCR repertoires of 4 to 6 healthy adults. Different laboratories and diverse techniques were used to prepare libraries and sequence TCR repertoires, to increase sequencing depth and limit assay-specific biases. Per donor, leukapheresis produced somewhere between about 0.94 and 10 billion PBMCs. Here is what the overall study found, with its caveats: Sampling was restricted to blood, and TCR repertoires in tissues likely differ from the TCR repertoires found in blood. When a few donors were compared, the shared fraction of clonotypes was approximately 5% for naive CD4, more than 3% for naive CD8, more than 2% for memory CD4, and 0.4% for memory CD8. Pairwise subsampling led to the expectation that sequencing depth would affect the degree of clonotype sharing among donors. The genetic and exposure-history diversity represented was limited by the small number of donors. Compared with non-shared clonotypes, the clonotypes found in all four sorted-subset donors had higher generation probabilities. Even with the large sequencing depth, rarefaction of the sorted-subset datasets indicated that sequencing was incomplete. Estimated clonotype richness was generally larger for naive than for memory subsets.

Using the deep immunoSEQ assay, TCR CDR3 regions were amplified from genomic DNA by multiplex PCR. Extracted genomic DNA from each cell subset was distributed evenly across all wells of several immunoSEQ 96-well plates, and each plate was treated as a replicate. For sorted subsets, about 210 ng of genomic DNA, equivalent to 30,000 or so T cell genomes, went into each replicate PCR. Purified libraries were quantified with a Qubit 3.0 fluorometer, sized on a Bioanalyzer 2100, and re-quantified with the KAPA Library Quantification kit. A separate single-read 150-cycle Illumina NextSeq 550 flow cell was used to sequence each immunoSEQ 96-well plate. For the original study's pipeline: Because the immunoSEQ output included only junctional sequences and no quality scores, the filtering could not be the same as the filtering used for full-length reads. Sequences were annotated with PyIR, a Python wrapper for IgBLAST v1.9, using IMGT germline references to assign V/J genes and CDR3. Any read was removed if the V/J assignment was weak (E-value above 1e-6), the CDR3 was missing, or the read contained stop codons, out-of-frame junctions, or ambiguous translated residues. V3J clonotypes were defined as sequences sharing an identical inferred V gene, J gene, and CDR3 amino acid sequence. The percentage overlap between two repertoires was calculated by dividing the number of shared unique clonotypes by the size of the smaller repertoire. RTK rarefaction, the Chao1 estimator, and Recon v2.1 estimates of unobserved clonotypes were used to assess repertoire richness. OLGA was used to compute generation probabilities for all TCRbeta clonotypes that the gDNA method yielded from a handful of donors. The source is immuneACCESS, and TCRdb retained only in-frame sequences with V and J called. Part of the clones is not carried over; for the studies checked, unresolved V genes explain less than half of this, and the remainder is unexplained. V and J calls plus clone size are reproduced from that table; the DNA served to infer D and trimming. Counted in this sample were around 2.1 million clones; 90% to 96% of them appeared once. Together, the top ten hold more than 0.1% of the sample.

The donors were healthy, HIV-negative adults with no recently reported acute infections or vaccinations. Every donor was a Caucasian adult living in Nashville, Tennessee, USA. CD4+ T cells were enriched by magnetic negative selection, after which naive cells were positively selected on CD45RA and the negative fraction was taken as the memory subset. Blood was obtained by leukapheresis, after which PBMCs were separated by Ficoll-Histopaque density gradient centrifugation and cryopreserved in liquid nitrogen vapor phase. Analytical flow cytometry was used to check the purity and quantity of each magnetically sorted T cell population. Genomic DNA was isolated from every sorted fraction and measured by UV absorbance on a Nanodrop 2000c. Reading the germline V gene gives CDR1 MDHEN and CDR2 SYDVKM. From cysteine to phenylalanine, the CDR3 is 16 amino acids long. Solely the CDR3 DNA is kept, with 48 bases framed from the first base. Germline trimming: 5 bases from V, 5 bases from J; junction bases outside gene matches: 9.

Sequenced: naive CD4+ T cells sorted from blood. The sample's cell subset or site label is to be understood as: CD45RA+ positively selected. The TCR originated in a man between 18 and 35 years old in good health. The V and J genes are TRBV28 and TRBJ2-6; 7 bases in the junction line up with TRBD1. Here the CDR3 is given as CASSQRQGWRANVLTF. The DNA is TGTGCCAGCAGTCAACGACAGGGCTGGAGGGCCAACGTCCTGACTTTC.